This T cell receptor beta chain originates from a study of blood T cells in healthy people across ages. Using a J-beta primer mix together with a sample-barcoded 5' primer, a second PCR was run for roughly 6 to 11 cycles. TCRdb redid the calling of the 5' RACE reads with MiXCR, one entry per CDR3 protein. This table holds 1.5 million to 2 million distinct CDR3 sequences, roughly 52% found once. With regard to this clonotype: This sequence may be a read error, since a much larger clone differs from it by one base.

What was sequenced was blood. The origin of this receptor is a woman in her thirties or forties in good health.

The CDR3 region has the DNA TGTGCCATCAGTGAGTCGGAAGCGGGCTACAATGAGCAGTACTTC. This encodes CAISESEAGYNEQYF. The rearrangement joins TRBV10-3 to TRBJ2-1, with a tentative D call TRBD2 (6 bases). The J call may be mistaken, given a closer DNA end match to TRBJ2-7. The CDR3 contains 15 residues. Germline loops: CDR1 ENHRY, CDR2 SYGVKD.